One sample yielded the 27 T cell receptor beta chains listed below, sequenced in a study of radiation and T cells in renal cell carcinoma (dated by TCRdb to between 2020 and 2021). The method behind the library was the immunoSEQ multiplex PCR assay. TCRdb re-hosts the immuneACCESS table, in-frame sequences only. Its copies lack some clones; in the studies checked, an unresolved V gene accounts for under half of them, and the cause for the rest is not known. For this sample there are 70,000 to 95,000 clones; 82% appear just once. Roughly 6% of the sample belongs to the ten largest clones. The label giving this sample's time point can be read as: baseline pretreatment blood. Explained via the paper, the treatment or condition label denotes: 15 Gy SBRT to primary tumor, nephrectomy 4 weeks later. Source: blood, taken from a patient whose treatment included radiotherapy and nephrectomy. All receptors come from a man in his 60s with renal cell carcinoma.

This clone was counted a single time. The chain joins TRBV11-2 to TRBJ2-1; 10 bases agree with TRBD2. With 4 bases clipped from V and 7 bases from J, the junction kept 7 bases outside the gene matches. The V gene's germline CDR1 is SGHAT and CDR2 FQNNGV. The CDR3 is made up of 15 amino acids. The CDR3 DNA reads as TGTGCCAGCAGCTCACTAGCGGGGCAGGGTAATGAGCAGTTCTTC. It specifies CASSSLAGQGNEQFF.

The chain joins TRBV9 to TRBJ2-3, with D perhaps TRBD1 (5 bases). The germline V gene encodes CDR1 SGDLS and CDR2 YYNGEE. The CDR3 totals 15 residues. V was cut by 2 bases and J by 2 bases, with 12 bases left in between. The CDR3 DNA reads as TGTGCCAGCAGCGTTTGGGGCTTCCTCACAGATACGCAGTATTTT. It is translated as CASSVWGFLTDTQYF.

The gene calls are TRBV7-3 and TRBJ2-7, with D possibly called TRBD1 or TRBD2 (6 bases each). Germline CDR1 reads SGHTA; CDR2 reads FQGTGA. The CDR3 covers 14 residues. V lost 1 base and J lost 4, with 11 bases in between. The CDR3 region has the DNA TGTGCCAGCAGCTTAAATGCGGGACAATACGAGCAGTACTTC. The encoded protein is CASSLNAGQYEQYF.

The chain links TRBV27 to TRBJ1-5; D call uncertain. V gave up 6 bases and J gave up 9 bases, with 21 bases separating them. This CDR3 comprises 15 residues. Germline values: CDR1 MNHEY, CDR2 SMNVEV (reference sequence). CDR3 sequence: CASRRQGFEGVPQHF. The CDR3 DNA reads as TGTGCCAGCAGACGACAAGGCTTCGAGGGCGTGCCCCAGCATTTT.

The rearrangement uses TRBV4-1 and TRBJ1-1; 8 bases map to TRBD1. The V gene end was trimmed by 2 bases and the J gene end by 5 bases; junction bases not matched to a gene: 4. Germline V gene data show CDR1 as MGHRA and CDR2 as YSYEKL. The CDR3 extends over 14 amino acids. DNA for the CDR3: TGCGCCAGCAGCCAAAGGGGGGACAGGACTGAAGCTTTCTTT. This encodes CASSQRGDRTEAFF.

This clone was recorded a few times. The V gene is TRBV19, the J gene TRBJ2-7, with D possibly matching TRBD2 (6 bases). Germline lookup yields CDR1 LNHDA and CDR2 SQIVND (reference sequence). V gave up 6 bases and J gave up 5 bases, with 17 bases separating them. The CDR3 is made up of 14 amino acids. The CDR3 reads CASSPQGGGNEQYF. The CDR3 nucleotides read TGTGCCAGTAGCCCCCAGGGCGGCGGGAACGAGCAGTACTTC. Supplemented by reference TRBV19 and TRBJ2-7, the full variable domain reads DGGITQSPKYLFRKEGQNVTLSCEQNLNHDAMYWYRQDPGQGLRLIYYSQIVNDFQKGDIAEGYSVSREKKESFPLTVTSAQKNPTAFYLCASSPQGGGNEQYFGPGTRLTVT.

The rearrangement joins TRBV7-2 to TRBJ2-7, with TRBD2 matching over 7 bases. CDR1 SGHTA and CDR2 FQGNSA come from the germline V gene. V lost 1 base to trimming and J lost 0 bases; unmatched junction nucleotides: 3. This CDR3 region has 15 residues. The CDR3: CASSLELAASYEQYF. The DNA for the CDR3 is TGTGCCAGCAGCTTAGAGCTAGCGGCCTCCTACGAGCAGTACTTC.

The V and J genes are TRBV18 and TRBJ2-4; 12 bases align to TRBD2. The V gene end was trimmed by 3 bases and the J gene end by 0 bases; junction bases not matched to a gene: 15. The V gene's germline CDR1 is KGHSH and CDR2 LQKENI. The CDR3 runs to 21 residues. The CDR3: CASSPSPLAGGPPLAKNIQYF. The CDR3 nucleotides read TGTGCCAGCTCACCGAGTCCTCTAGCGGGAGGGCCCCCCTTAGCCAAAAACATTCAGTACTTC.

The J gene is TRBJ2-7, the V gene TRBV15, with 10 nucleotides matching TRBD1. This CDR3 has 18 residues. V trimming: 1 base; J trimming: 0 bases; junction bases outside the gene matches: 9. Germline loops: CDR1 LNHNV, CDR2 YYDKDF (reference sequence). CDR3 sequence (DNA): TGTGCCACCAGCAGAGGCCTGGGAGGGACAGGGGCCTCCTACGAGCAGTACTTC. Its protein is CATSRGLGGTGASYEQYF.

The chain couples TRBV5-1 to TRBJ2-5; possible D gene TRBD1, 5 bases. The V gene lost 0 bases and the J gene lost 4 bases, with 13 bases spanning the gap. There are 15 residues in the CDR3. Germline lookup yields CDR1 SGHRS and CDR2 YFSETQ. CDR3: CASSLGQPYPETQYF. CDR3 nucleotide sequence: TGCGCCAGCAGCTTGGGACAGCCCTATCCAGAGACCCAGTACTTC.

V is TRBV5-1 and J is TRBJ1-1; 7 positions match TRBD1. V dropped 4 bases and J dropped 11; count of bases not matched to a gene: 11. CDR3 length: 13 amino acids. Germline CDR1 reads SGHRS; CDR2 reads YFSETQ. CDR3 region: CASSPRTGSGAFF. The CDR3 bases are TGCGCCAGCAGCCCGAGGACAGGCTCCGGCGCTTTCTTT.

The chain uses TRBV5-6 and TRBJ1-2; D is perhaps TRBD1 (5 bases). V lost 2 bases to trimming and J lost 8 bases, with 13 bases between them. This CDR3 spans 13 amino acids. Germline lookup yields CDR1 SGHDT and CDR2 YYEEEE. In nucleotides, the CDR3 is TGTGCCAGCAGCTTTGCCGTGGGGCGGGGCTACACCTTC. Its translation: CASSFAVGRGYTF.

The chain recombines TRBV30 with TRBJ1-2; TRBD1 is a possible D gene (6 bases). CDR3 length: 13 amino acids. The ends were cut back, 4 bases at V and 2 bases at J, with 11 bases in the middle. Germline-derived CDR1 and CDR2 are GTSNPN and SVGIG (reference sequence). In DNA, the CDR3 is TGTGCCTGGAACCCACAGGGCAACTATGGCTACACCTTC. Its translation is CAWNPQGNYGYTF.

The chain joins TRBV19 to TRBJ2-6; D is undetermined. Germline lookup yields CDR1 LNHDA and CDR2 SQIVND (reference sequence). This CDR3 has 14 residues. V lost 5 bases and J 4 bases, leaving 9 bases between the germline ends. The CDR3, as DNA: TGTGCCAGTAGTGTCTCAGTGGGGGCCAACGTCCTGACTTTC. Residues: CASSVSVGANVLTF.

This clone came up once. V is TRBV4-1 and J is TRBJ1-2; a possible D gene is TRBD1 (5 bases). This CDR3 is built from 14 residues. CDR1 is MGHRA and CDR2 is YSYEKL in the germline V gene. V was pared by 3 bases and J by 3 bases, with 11 bases between. CDR3 sequence (DNA): TGCGCCAGCAGCCAGGGGGGGGGTGACTATGGCTACACCTTC. Amino acid sequence: CASSQGGGDYGYTF.

As regards this clone: The sample has other DNA sequences that encode this CDR3 too. The J gene is TRBJ2-7, the V gene TRBV2, with 9 positions matching TRBD2. The junction had 8 bases not matched to a gene; V was cut back by 7 bases and J by 1 base. The CDR3 runs 15 residues. From germline, CDR1 is SNHLY and CDR2 FYNNEI. CDR3 nucleotides: TGTGCCAGCACGGTCAGCGGGAGGCGGTCCTACGAGCAGTACTTC. Amino acids: CASTVSGRRSYEQYF.

The V call is TRBV5-1, the J call TRBJ2-3, with D perhaps matching TRBD1 or TRBD2 (5 bases each). Trimming took 0 bases from V and 2 from J, leaving 13 bases between them. The germline V gene encodes CDR1 SGHRS and CDR2 YFSETQ. The CDR3 covers 16 residues. The CDR3 nucleotides are TGCGCCAGCAGCTTGGTCCAGGGAGCGGTCACAGATACGCAGTATTTT. Protein sequence: CASSLVQGAVTDTQYF.

The chain has TRBV19 and TRBJ2-7; 8 nucleotides align to TRBD2. After removal of 3 bases from V and 0 bases from J, the junction contained 10 bases not matched to a gene. CDR1 LNHDA and CDR2 SQIVND come from the germline V gene (reference sequence). The CDR3 sequence is 17 residues long. This CDR3 reads CASSIHEREMGSYEQYF. The CDR3 nucleotides are TGTGCCAGTAGTATCCATGAGCGGGAGATGGGCTCCTACGAGCAGTACTTC.

The CDR3 region is CASSATGTEKLFF. The CDR3 region has the DNA TGTGCCAGCAGTGCGACAGGGACGGAAAAACTGTTTTTT. The genes are TRBV25-1 and TRBJ1-4; TRBD1 matches 7 bases. The CDR3 is made up of 13 amino acids. CDR1 and CDR2 (germline): MGHDK, SYGVNS. Unmatched junction bases numbered 4, after V lost 4 bases and J lost 8 bases.

Of note for this clone: This CDR3 is also generated by other DNA sequences in the sample. This rearrangement joins TRBV29-1 to TRBJ1-3, with no clear D. CDR1 is SQVTM, CDR2 ANQGSEA, per germline. The CDR3 is 11 residues long. V lost 4 bases, J lost 4 bases, and 5 bases lay in between. The CDR3 region is CSVGGGNTIYF. The CDR3 coding sequence is TGCAGCGTTGGGGGAGGAAACACCATATATTTT.

V usage is TRBV5-1 and J usage is TRBJ2-5; D may be TRBD2 (7 bases). The length of the CDR3 is 14 residues. Trimming stripped 4 bases from V and 2 bases from J, with 12 bases between. Germline CDR1 reads SGHRS; CDR2 reads YFSETQ. The CDR3, as DNA: TGCGCCAGCAGCAGGGGGGGGTCTCAAGAGACCCAGTACTTC. Its protein product is CASSRGGSQETQYF.

The chain is built from TRBV5-1 and TRBJ2-3; D unclear. The CDR3 extends over 12 amino acids. Trimming stripped 5 bases from V and 4 bases from J, with 8 bases between. Looked up from germline, CDR1 is SGHRS and CDR2 is YFSETQ. CDR3 loop: CASSGRPDTQYF. CDR3 DNA: TGCGCCAGCAGTGGCAGGCCAGATACGCAGTATTTT. Using reference TRBV5-1 and TRBJ2-3 for the parts outside the CDR3, the full variable domain is KAGVTQTPRYLIKTRGQQVTLSCSPISGHRSVSWYQQTPGQGLQFLFEYFSETQRNKGNFPGRFSGRQFSNSRSEMNVSTLELGDSALYLCASSGRPDTQYFGPGTRLTVL.

In its sample, this clone was seen once. The chain has TRBV5-4 and TRBJ2-5; 7 positions agree with TRBD2. CDR1 and CDR2 (germline): SGHNT, YYREEE (reference sequence). Germline trimming cut 2 bases from V and 7 bases from J; bases unmatched to any gene: 5. The CDR3 contains 13 residues. CDR3 nucleotides: TGTGCCAGCAGCTTCGACTGGGGGGGGACCCAGTACTTC. Amino acids: CASSFDWGGTQYF.

The J gene is TRBJ2-7, the V gene TRBV19, with D possibly TRBD1 on 8 matching bases. There are 15 residues in the CDR3. Deletions cut 8 bases from V and 2 bases from J, with 19 bases between. CDR1 and CDR2 from the germline V gene are LNHDA and SQIVND (reference sequence). In DNA, the CDR3 is TGTGCCAGTCGACGCAATACAGGGGGGGCCTACGAGCAGTACTTC. It translates to CASRRNTGGAYEQYF.

This chain joins TRBV19 and TRBJ1-1; D remains unclear. V was pared by 4 bases and J by 7 bases, with 16 bases between. Per germline, CDR1 LNHDA and CDR2 SQIVND (reference sequence). CDR3 length equals 14 residues. As DNA, the CDR3 is TGTGCCAGTAGTAATCCCCCACTAGTCCGTGAAGCTTTCTTT. Translated: CASSNPPLVREAFF.

The CDR3 nucleotides read TGTGCCAGCACCATCCGCTGGGGGGACTATGGCTACACCTTC. Translated: CASTIRWGDYGYTF. The rearrangement joins TRBV7-2 to TRBJ1-2; D may be TRBD1 (5 bases). The CDR3 totals 14 residues. The V end lost 7 bases, the J end lost 3 bases, and 15 bases lay between the germline ends. From germline, CDR1 is SGHTA and CDR2 FQGNSA.

This chain uses TRBV5-1 with TRBJ2-1; TRBD2 agrees at 8 bases. With V trimmed by 2 bases and J by 4 bases, 5 bases remained unmatched. The CDR3 has 15 amino acids. From germline, CDR1 is SGHRS and CDR2 YFSETQ. Written as DNA, the CDR3 is TGCGCCAGCAGCTTATCGACTAGCGAGTACAATGAGCAGTTCTTC. Translating it yields CASSLSTSEYNEQFF. Combining the CDR3 with reference TRBV5-1 and TRBJ2-1 gives the whole variable domain KAGVTQTPRYLIKTRGQQVTLSCSPISGHRSVSWYQQTPGQGLQFLFEYFSETQRNKGNFPGRFSGRQFSNSRSEMNVSTLELGDSALYLCASSLSTSEYNEQFFGPGTRLTVL.